The 30 T cell receptor beta chains below come from one sample, sequenced in a study of blood T cell repertoires in COVID-19. Profiling relied on immunoSEQ multiplex PCR, and the TCRdb table lists in-frame clones only, not all of them. This table has some 120,000 clones, more than 70% appearing once. Sequenced material: peripheral blood. The receptors stem from a woman aged 55-75 years with acute or convalescent COVID-19.

The chain carries TRBV7-9 and TRBJ1-1; 7 nucleotides agree with TRBD1. V trimming: 4 bases; J trimming: 0 bases; junction bases outside the gene matches: 5. The CDR3 consists of 15 residues. Germline V gives CDR1 SEHNR, CDR2 FQNEAQ (reference sequence). Written as DNA, the CDR3 is TGTGCCAGCAGCTCGGGACAGACCATGAACACTGAAGCTTTCTTT. It encodes CASSSGQTMNTEAFF.

The chain joins TRBV6-2 or TRBV6-3 to TRBJ2-2; perhaps TRBD2 as D (5 bases). The CDR3 runs to 18 residues. Looked up from germline, CDR1 is MNHEY and CDR2 is SVGEGT. The V gene lost 5 bases and the J gene lost 1 base, with 20 bases spanning the gap. The CDR3 region is CASSPLWAGQGNTGELFF. The CDR3 bases are TGTGCCAGCAGTCCCCTTTGGGCGGGCCAAGGGAACACCGGGGAGCTGTTTTTT.

This clone was detected once. This chain connects TRBV7-2 to TRBJ2-2, with TRBD2 matching 7 bases. Germline V gives CDR1 SGHTA, CDR2 FQGNSA. This CDR3 region has 17 residues. Losses at the gene ends were 0 bases for V and 6 bases for J; bases not matched to a gene: 10. The CDR3 DNA reads TGTGCCAGCAGCTTAGCGCGCCGGCTAGCGGTAGCCGGGGAGCTGTTTTTT. Translated, it gives CASSLARRLAVAGELFF.

The chain couples TRBV5-4 to TRBJ1-2, with unresolved D. The CDR3 is made up of 14 amino acids. V dropped 5 bases and J dropped 4 bases, with 15 bases sitting between them. CDR1 SGHNT and CDR2 YYREEE come from the germline V gene (reference sequence). The CDR3 nucleotides are TGTGCCAGCAGTCTGAACGCCAAGCCCTATGGCTACACCTTC. It translates to CASSLNAKPYGYTF.

This sequence joins TRBV28 and TRBJ1-4, with 8 bases that match TRBD1. Germline loops: CDR1 MDHEN, CDR2 SYDVKM. The V gene end was trimmed by 5 bases and the J gene end by 11 bases; junction bases not matched to a gene: 7. The CDR3 length is 13 residues. In DNA, the CDR3 is TGTGCCAGCAGTCTCGGGACAGGTTGGAAACTGTTTTTT. Its translation is CASSLGTGWKLFF.

V usage is TRBV21-1 and J usage is TRBJ2-5; the table assigns TRBD1, which was not confirmed against the DNA. TRBV21-1 is assigned pseudogene status. The CDR3 is made up of 15 amino acids. CDR3 amino acids: CASSKDTRFQETQYF. The CDR3 region has the DNA TGTGCCAGCAGCAAAGACACCCGCTTTCAGGAGACCCAGTACTTC.

The chain uses TRBV3-1 (or the pseudogene TRBV3-2) and TRBJ1-3; TRBD1 is a possible D gene (6 bases). In germline, CDR1 is LGHDT, CDR2 YNNKEL (reference sequence). The CDR3 runs to 16 residues. V lost 4 bases, J lost 5 bases, and 18 bases lay in between. In nucleotides, the CDR3 is TGTGCCAGCAGCCTGGCACGTGGGGGGGCAAGAAACACCATATATTTT. Translating gives CASSLARGGARNTIYF.

V gene TRBV6-5 combines with J gene TRBJ1-6; 8 nucleotides align to TRBD1. Trimming took 6 bases from V and 8 from J; bases not matched to a gene: 9. This CDR3 region has 15 residues. Germline V gives CDR1 MNHEY, CDR2 SVGAGI. The chain's CDR3 is CASRRTGQGDSPLHF. DNA of the CDR3: TGTGCCAGCAGAAGGACAGGGCAGGGGGATTCACCCCTCCACTTT.

This clone has just a few counts. This sequence joins TRBV4-1 and TRBJ1-1, with D unclear. Germline CDR1 MGHRA, CDR2 YSYEKL. The CDR3 is 13 residues long. V was trimmed by 3 bases and J by 5 bases, leaving 10 bases between them. This chain's CDR3 is CASSHPGGTEAFF. CDR3 sequence (DNA): TGCGCCAGCAGCCACCCGGGAGGTACTGAAGCTTTCTTT.

The chain joins TRBV6-5 to TRBJ2-7; D perhaps matches TRBD2 (6 bases). Trimming removed 7 bases at V and 3 bases at J, with 13 bases between. Germline loops: CDR1 MNHEY, CDR2 SVGAGI. The CDR3 runs to 13 residues. The CDR3 here is CASNSGLLYEQYV. Here the CDR3 DNA reads TGTGCCAGCAACTCGGGACTCCTCTACGAGCAGTACGTC.

This clone was picked up one time. The rearrangement uses TRBV2 and TRBJ1-2; TRBD1 agrees at 8 bases. The CDR3 contains 16 residues. V gave up 5 bases and J gave up 8 bases; unmatched junction bases: 16. The germline V gene encodes CDR1 SNHLY and CDR2 FYNNEI. CDR3 sequence (DNA): TGTGCCAGCAGTCCTGCCGGGACAGGATCTGCTATAGGCTACACCTTC. This translates into CASSPAGTGSAIGYTF.

The sample holds one count of this clone. The rearrangement joins TRBV5-1 to TRBJ2-7; 7 bases fit TRBD1. The CDR3 runs 16 residues. Germline CDR1 reads SGHRS; CDR2 reads YFSETQ. The J segment lost 0 bases and the V segment lost 4 bases, leaving 10 bases of the junction unmatched. CDR3 DNA: TGCGCCAGCAGCACGGGACAGCCAAGGAGCTCCTACGAGCAGTACTTC. It specifies CASSTGQPRSSYEQYF. The variable domain in full, with the rest retrieved from reference TRBV5-1 and TRBJ2-7, is KAGVTQTPRYLIKTRGQQVTLSCSPISGHRSVSWYQQTPGQGLQFLFEYFSETQRNKGNFPGRFSGRQFSNSRSEMNVSTLELGDSALYLCASSTGQPRSSYEQYFGPGTRLTVT.

This chain uses TRBV18 with TRBJ2-1, with 10 bases that match TRBD1. The germline CDR1 and CDR2 sequences are KGHSH and LQKENI. V lost 4 bases, J lost 0 bases, and 3 bases stayed unmatched. This CDR3 spans 16 amino acids. The CDR3 DNA reads TGTGCCAGCTCACGATGGACAGGGGGCTCCTACAATGAGCAGTTCTTC. This translates into CASSRWTGGSYNEQFF.

The chain recombines TRBV3-1 (or the pseudogene TRBV3-2) with TRBJ1-1; the D is unclear. Germline V lookup: CDR1 LGHDT, CDR2 YNNKEL (reference sequence). This CDR3 has 14 residues. The ends were cut back, 4 bases at V and 0 bases at J, with 9 bases in the middle. Here the CDR3 DNA reads TGTGCCAGCAGCCGAGCGCAAGTGAACACTGAAGCTTTCTTT. Translating gives CASSRAQVNTEAFF.

This clone came up a few times. The chain is built from TRBV2 and TRBJ1-4; 7 bases are shared with TRBD1. After removal of 4 bases from V and 7 bases from J, the junction contained 0 bases not matched to a gene. Germline V gene data show CDR1 as SNHLY and CDR2 as FYNNEI. This CDR3 contains 12 residues. CDR3 nucleotides: TGTGCCAGCAGTGGGGACAGTGAAAAACTGTTTTTT. Protein: CASSGDSEKLFF.

DNA for the CDR3: TGTGCCAGCAGTACAGCGGGGGGCGCCTACGAGCAGTACTTC. It translates to CASSTAGGAYEQYF. This chain connects TRBV6-5 to TRBJ2-7, with 9 bases identical to TRBD2. The junction had 4 bases not matched to a gene; V was cut back by 5 bases and J by 2 bases. The CDR3 consists of 14 residues. The germline V gene has CDR1 MNHEY and CDR2 SVGAGI.

This chain's CDR3 is CASSVGPTTGGNEKLFF. CDR3 bases: TGTGCCAGCAGCGTCGGACCGACGACAGGGGGAAATGAAAAACTGTTTTTT. V usage is TRBV9 and J usage is TRBJ1-4; 9 positions agree with TRBD1. The germline V gene encodes CDR1 SGDLS and CDR2 YYNGEE. Trimming took 2 bases from V and 5 from J; bases not matched to a gene: 10. The CDR3 contains 17 residues.

V and J are TRBV19 and TRBJ1-1; 8 nucleotides align to TRBD1. Germline CDR1 is LNHDA and CDR2 is SQIVND (reference sequence). The CDR3 loop spans 17 amino acids. With V trimmed by 5 bases and J by 6 bases, 17 bases remained unmatched. The CDR3 DNA sequence: TGTGCCAGTAGTGCAGGGGACAGGTTTAGGGAAGGGGCTGAAGCTTTCTTT. It is translated as CASSAGDRFREGAEAFF.

The V and J genes are TRBV6-5 and TRBJ1-2; D is perhaps TRBD1 (5 bases). Between the trimmed V and J ends, which lost 4 bases and 3 bases, there was a span of 18 bases. Germline lookup yields CDR1 MNHEY and CDR2 SVGAGI. This CDR3 has 16 residues. The CDR3 sequence is CASSSGTGAFYYGYTF. For the CDR3, the DNA is TGTGCCAGCAGTTCTGGAACAGGAGCCTTTTACTATGGCTACACCTTC.

The chain is built from TRBV7-2 and TRBJ2-2; 9 bases are shared with TRBD2. Germline CDR1 is SGHTA and CDR2 is FQGNSA. The CDR3 is 15 residues long. V lost 5 bases, J lost 6 bases, and 7 bases stayed unmatched. The CDR3 region is CASSLRVAGAGELFF. Written as DNA, the CDR3 is TGTGCCAGCAGCCTGAGAGTAGCGGGAGCCGGGGAGCTGTTTTTT.

The genes are TRBV18 and TRBJ1-2; weak D call: TRBD1 (6 bases). The CDR3 extends over 15 amino acids. Germline V lookup: CDR1 KGHSH, CDR2 LQKENI. The V and J ends lost 1 base and 2 bases respectively, with 11 bases between them. The CDR3 sequence is CASSPRNDRNYGYTF. The CDR3 DNA follows: TGTGCCAGCTCACCACGTAATGACAGGAACTATGGCTACACCTTC.

The V and J genes are TRBV10-1 and TRBJ2-7; perhaps TRBD2 as D (5 bases). The CDR3 is made up of 14 amino acids. Deletions cut 7 bases from V and 4 bases from J, with 17 bases between. Germline V lookup: CDR1 WNHNN, CDR2 SYGVQD (reference sequence). CDR3 DNA: TGCGCCAGCATCCTAACTAGAGGAACGTACGAGCAGTACGTC. Translating it yields CASILTRGTYEQYV.

The rearrangement uses TRBV11-2 and TRBJ2-2, with TRBD2 matching 14 bases. V lost 0 bases, J lost 5 bases, and 8 bases stayed unmatched. Germline lookup yields CDR1 SGHAT and CDR2 FQNNGV. This CDR3 spans 19 amino acids. CDR3 loop: CASSLEGTSGSAGTGELFF. The CDR3, as DNA: TGTGCCAGCAGCTTAGAGGGGACTAGCGGGAGCGCCGGTACCGGGGAGCTGTTTTTT.

This clone was counted once. V and J are TRBV5-1 and TRBJ2-5; no reliable D call. Trimming shortened V by 2 bases and J by 5 bases, and 7 bases separated the two germline ends. This CDR3 has 12 residues. Germline CDR1 is SGHRS and CDR2 is YFSETQ. CDR3 DNA: TGCGCCAGCAGCTTCCGTCGGGAGACCCAGTACTTC. Its translation: CASSFRRETQYF.

The V and J genes are TRBV19 and TRBJ2-2, with 8 nucleotides matching TRBD1. The germline V gene encodes CDR1 LNHDA and CDR2 SQIVND (reference sequence). The length of the CDR3 is 15 residues. V trimming: 4 bases; J trimming: 1 base; junction bases outside the gene matches: 2. CDR3 nucleotides: TGTGCCAGTAGTAGGACAGGGTTGAACACCGGGGAGCTGTTTTTT. This translates into CASSRTGLNTGELFF.

This chain joins TRBV6-5 and TRBJ1-6; the match to TRBD1 covers 7 bases. CDR3 length equals 14 residues. CDR1 is MNHEY, CDR2 SVGAGI, per germline. V lost 7 bases and J lost 10; bases outside the gene matches: 10. The CDR3 sequence is CASMGATGRSPLHF. The CDR3 coding sequence is TGTGCCAGCATGGGGGCGACAGGGAGGTCACCCCTCCACTTT.

V gene TRBV2 combines with J gene TRBJ1-6; 7 bases are shared with TRBD1. Germline assignment: CDR1 SNHLY and CDR2 FYNNEI. The CDR3 contains 17 residues. V was clipped by 7 bases and J by 5 bases; unmatched bases: 14. CDR3 DNA: TGTGCCAGCACTAGGACCTTCATCACAGGGGATAATTCACCCCTCCACTTT. It is translated as CASTRTFITGDNSPLHF.

V gene TRBV5-8 combines with J gene TRBJ1-3; tentative D call: TRBD1 (5 bases). V was shortened by 2 bases and J by 2 bases, with 11 bases between the two germline ends. Germline V gene data show CDR1 as SGHTS and CDR2 as YDEGEE. The CDR3 runs to 15 residues. CDR3 region: CASSLRGFAGNTIYF. The CDR3 nucleotides read TGTGCCAGCAGCTTACGGGGGTTCGCTGGAAACACCATATATTTT.

V is TRBV11-2 and J is TRBJ2-7; 8 positions agree with TRBD2. CDR3 length: 16 amino acids. Germline trimming cut 1 base from V and 6 bases from J; bases unmatched to any gene: 11. The germline CDR1 and CDR2 sequences are SGHAT and FQNNGV. The CDR3 loop reads CASSLGVSGRRAEQYF. As DNA, the CDR3 is TGTGCCAGCAGCTTAGGAGTGAGCGGGAGACGCGCCGAGCAGTACTTC.

V and J are TRBV6-5 and TRBJ2-7; maybe TRBD1 (6 bases). The CDR3 runs 15 residues. Germline V gene data show CDR1 as MNHEY and CDR2 as SVGAGI. V lost 0 bases, J lost 2 bases, and 11 bases lay in between. Here the CDR3 reads CASSYSGTPTYEQYF. For the CDR3, the DNA is TGTGCCAGCAGTTACTCAGGGACACCAACCTACGAGCAGTACTTC.